This is a list of T cell receptor beta chains from one sample in a study of blood T cell repertoires in COVID-19. Assay: immunoSEQ multiplex PCR; the TCRdb copy retains only in-frame clones and omits some. The sample holds about 260,000 clones; less than 90% are singletons and the top ten take 4.2%. The sequencing sample was made of peripheral blood. The source is a man aged 60 to 75 with acute or convalescent COVID-19. Both conserved end residues are part of each CDR3. A D gene is named only where the DNA matches it firmly. Only part of the rows carry a size: once, few, many, or a class if the clone is expanded.

j_gene	v_gene	abundance	d_gene	CDR3nt	CDR3aa
TRBJ2-7	TRBV5-6	-	TRBD2	TGTGCCAGCAGCTTTGGGACTAGCTCCGAGCAGTACTTC	CASSFGTSSEQYF
TRBJ1-1	TRBV7-3	-	TRBD1	TGTGCCAGCAGCCCAAACTCCGGGACAGGTGAAGCTTTCTTT	CASSPNSGTGEAFF
TRBJ2-6	TRBV29-1	-	TRBD1	TGCAGCGTTGAAGTGGGGACAGGGGCCTCTGGGGCCAACGTCCTGACTTTC	CSVEVGTGASGANVLTF
TRBJ1-2	TRBV10-3	few	-	TGTGCCATCCAGATATCCAGGGACTATGGCTACACCTTC	CAIQISRDYGYTF
TRBJ2-1	TRBV6-4	-	TRBD2	TGTGCCAGCAGTGACAAAGCGGGGGCGTACAATGAGCAGTTCTTC	CASSDKAGAYNEQFF
TRBJ2-2	TRBV7-6	-	TRBD2	TGTGCCAGCAGCTTCCTCCCCCAACTAGCGGGGGGGCACACCGGGGAGCTGTTTTTT	CASSFLPQLAGGHTGELFF
TRBJ2-4	TRBV30	-	-	TGTGCCTGGAGCCCGGGGGCCAAAAACATTCAGTACTTC	CAWSPGAKNIQYF
TRBJ2-1	TRBV7-2	few	TRBD1	TGTGCCAGCAGCCCGGGACAGGGGGCGTCCAATGAGCAGTTCTTC	CASSPGQGASNEQFF
TRBJ1-1	TRBV6-2/TRBV6-3	-	-	TGTGCCAGCAGTTACCACAGGGACACTGAAGCTTTCTTT	CASSYHRDTEAFF
TRBJ2-4	TRBV11-2	-	-	TGTGCCAGCAGCCTGACAACGTCGGCCAAAAACATTCAGTACTTC	CASSLTTSAKNIQYF
TRBJ2-5	TRBV4-3	-	TRBD1	TGCGCCAGCAGCCAAGACCTGGACAGGGAGACCCAGTACTTC	CASSQDLDRETQYF
TRBJ2-1	TRBV7-8	-	TRBD2	TGTGCCAGCAGCTTAGGGCCGGCTAGCGGCAACAATGAGCAGTTCTTC	CASSLGPASGNNEQFF
TRBJ2-7	TRBV3-1/TRBV3-2	-	-	TGTGCCAGCCGCGGGGGCCTTGAGAGCGAGCAGTACTTC	CASRGGLESEQYF
TRBJ2-6	TRBV18	-	-	TGTGCCAGCTCACCCCTGGTGGGACAAAGCTCTGGGGCCAACGTCCTGACTTTC	CASSPLVGQSSGANVLTF
TRBJ2-2	TRBV2	-	TRBD1	TGTGCCAGCAGTGACTCGACAGGGCTACGCACCGGGGAGCTGTTTTTT	CASSDSTGLRTGELFF
TRBJ2-7	TRBV5-4	-	TRBD2	TGTGCCAGCAGCTTTAACGGGGGGGCGTCCTACGAGCAGTACTTC	CASSFNGGASYEQYF
TRBJ1-5	TRBV6-5	few	-	TGTGCCAGTTCTCGCAATCAGCCCCAGCATTTT	CASSRNQPQHF